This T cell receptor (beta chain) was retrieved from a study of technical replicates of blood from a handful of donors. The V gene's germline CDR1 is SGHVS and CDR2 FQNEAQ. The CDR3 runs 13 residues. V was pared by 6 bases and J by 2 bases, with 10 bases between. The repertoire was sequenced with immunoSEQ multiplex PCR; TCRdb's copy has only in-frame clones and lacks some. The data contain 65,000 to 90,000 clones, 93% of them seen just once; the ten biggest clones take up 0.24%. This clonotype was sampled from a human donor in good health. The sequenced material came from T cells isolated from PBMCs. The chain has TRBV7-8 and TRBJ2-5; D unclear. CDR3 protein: CASSTNRQETQYF. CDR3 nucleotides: TGTGCCAGCAGTACCAATAGACAAGAGACCCAGTACTTC.